These 2 T cell receptor beta chains were sequenced from one sample in a study of OX40 agonist ivuxolimab in advanced cancers. Assay: immunoSEQ multiplex PCR; the TCRdb copy retains only in-frame clones and omits some. The sample contains around 41,000 clones, 70% to 90% of which appear only once. Here the sequenced sample was CD4+ or CD8+ T cells sorted from blood, taken in a trial of the OX40 agonist ivuxolimab. These receptors were taken from an adult with an advanced solid tumor such as melanoma, head and neck, liver or kidney cancer.

The V call is TRBV7-9, the J call TRBJ1-1, with D possibly TRBD1 on 5 matching bases. Trimming took off 5 bases at V and 7 bases at J, with 11 bases between the two ends. This CDR3 is 12 amino acids long. The germline V gene encodes CDR1 SEHNR and CDR2 FQNEAQ (reference sequence). For the CDR3, the DNA is TGTGCCAGCAGCCTAGGGGTAAGTGAAGCTTTCTTT. Its protein is CASSLGVSEAFF.

This sequence joins TRBV19 and TRBJ2-1; 9 nucleotides match TRBD2. Looked up from germline, CDR1 is LNHDA and CDR2 is SQIVND (reference sequence). There are 15 residues in the CDR3. V was pared by 3 bases and J by 5 bases, with 5 bases of the junction left unmatched. The CDR3 reads CASSMIGGRDNEQFF. Here the CDR3 DNA reads TGTGCCAGTAGTATGATCGGCGGGAGGGACAATGAGCAGTTCTTC.